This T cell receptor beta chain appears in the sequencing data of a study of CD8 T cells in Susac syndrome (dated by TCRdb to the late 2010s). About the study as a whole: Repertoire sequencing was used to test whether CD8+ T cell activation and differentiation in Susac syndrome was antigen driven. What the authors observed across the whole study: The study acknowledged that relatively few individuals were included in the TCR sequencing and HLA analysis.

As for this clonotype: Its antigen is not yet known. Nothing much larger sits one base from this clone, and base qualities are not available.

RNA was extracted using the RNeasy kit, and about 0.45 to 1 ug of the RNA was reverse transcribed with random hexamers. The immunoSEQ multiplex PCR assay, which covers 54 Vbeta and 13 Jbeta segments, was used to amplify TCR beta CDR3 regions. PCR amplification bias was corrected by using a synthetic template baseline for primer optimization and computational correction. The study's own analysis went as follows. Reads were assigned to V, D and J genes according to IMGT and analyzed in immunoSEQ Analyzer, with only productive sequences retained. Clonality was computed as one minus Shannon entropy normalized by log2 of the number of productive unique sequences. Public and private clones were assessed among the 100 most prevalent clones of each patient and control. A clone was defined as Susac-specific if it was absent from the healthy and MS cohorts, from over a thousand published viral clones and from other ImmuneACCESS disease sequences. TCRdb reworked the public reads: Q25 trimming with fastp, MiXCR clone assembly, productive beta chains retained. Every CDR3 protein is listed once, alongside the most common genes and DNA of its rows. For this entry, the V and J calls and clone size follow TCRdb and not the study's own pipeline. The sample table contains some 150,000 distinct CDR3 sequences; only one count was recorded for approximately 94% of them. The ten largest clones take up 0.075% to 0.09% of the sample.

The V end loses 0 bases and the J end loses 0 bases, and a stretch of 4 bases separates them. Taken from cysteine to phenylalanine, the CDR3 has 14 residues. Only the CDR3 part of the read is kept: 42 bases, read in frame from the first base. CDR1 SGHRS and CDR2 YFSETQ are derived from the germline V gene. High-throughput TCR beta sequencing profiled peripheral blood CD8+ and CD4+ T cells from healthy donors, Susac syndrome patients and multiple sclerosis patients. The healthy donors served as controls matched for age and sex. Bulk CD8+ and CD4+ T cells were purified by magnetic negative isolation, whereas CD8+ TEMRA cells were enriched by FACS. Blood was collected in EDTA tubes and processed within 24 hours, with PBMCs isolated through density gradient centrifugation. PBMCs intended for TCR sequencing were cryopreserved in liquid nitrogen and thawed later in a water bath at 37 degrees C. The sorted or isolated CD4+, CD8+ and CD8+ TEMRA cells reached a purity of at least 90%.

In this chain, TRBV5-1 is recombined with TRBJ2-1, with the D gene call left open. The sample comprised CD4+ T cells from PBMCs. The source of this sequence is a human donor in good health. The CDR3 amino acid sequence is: CASSLESSYNEQFF. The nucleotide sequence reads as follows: TGCGCCAGCAGCTTGGAGAGCTCCTACAATGAGCAGTTCTTC.